A single sample gave rise to the 20 T cell receptor beta chains below, sequenced in a study of CD8 T cells in Susac syndrome (dated by TCRdb to the late 2010s). The method was the immunoSEQ multiplex PCR assay. RNA was extracted using the RNeasy kit, and roughly 0.5 to 1 microgram was reverse transcribed with random hexamers. Clones were called with MiXCR by TCRdb after fastp trimmed the public reads at Q25, and only in-frame beta chains were retained. For every CDR3 protein sequence, its rows merge into one entry that carries the most common genes and DNA. Recorded for this sample are over 150,000 distinct CDR3 sequences; about 96% of them occurred a single time. The top ten hold about 0.12% of the sample. The source material was CD4+ T cells from PBMCs. Source of these receptors: a human donor with Susac syndrome.

DNA for the CDR3: TGCGCCAGCAGCTCCGGACAGGGCGGTCAGCCCCAGCATTTT. This codes for CASSSGQGGQPQHF. This chain joins TRBV5-1 and TRBJ1-5, with 8 bases matching TRBD1. V lost 3 bases, J lost 6 bases, and 5 bases stayed unmatched. CDR3 length equals 14 residues. CDR1 SGHRS and CDR2 YFSETQ come from the germline V gene.

As DNA, the CDR3 is TGTGCCAGCAGCTCATGGGATCAAAATGAGCAGTTCTTC. This gives the protein CASSSWDQNEQFF. The chain carries TRBV7-8 and TRBJ2-1; no clear D. The CDR3 totals 13 residues. V shed 4 bases and J shed 7 bases, with 11 bases lying between them. Germline lookup yields CDR1 SGHVS and CDR2 FQNEAQ.

This clonotype was picked up one time. The chain links TRBV18 to TRBJ2-5, with TRBD1 identical over 9 bases. Looked up from germline, CDR1 is KGHSH and CDR2 is LQKENI. CDR3 length: 16 amino acids. The V and J ends lost 2 bases and 1 base, in that order; junction bases with no gene match: 5. The CDR3 loop is CASSPGGTGIQETQYF. Here the CDR3 DNA reads TGTGCCAGCTCACCAGGAGGGACAGGGATCCAAGAGACCCAGTACTTC. Complete variable domain (other parts from reference TRBV18 and TRBJ2-5): NAGVMQNPRHLVRRRGQEARLRCSPMKGHSHVYWYRQLPEEGLKFMVYLQKENIIDESGMPKERFSAEFPKEGPSILRIQQVVRGDSAAYFCASSPGGTGIQETQYFGPGTRLLVL.

J is TRBJ2-1 and V is TRBV29-1; 9 positions agree with TRBD2. The trim removed 4 bases at V and 8 bases at J, leaving 12 bases unmatched. This CDR3 has 15 residues. CDR1 SQVTM and CDR2 ANQGSEA come from the germline V gene. For the CDR3, the DNA is TGCAGCGTTGGCCTGGCGGGAGGGCCGGTCGATGAGCAGTTCTTC. It yields the protein CSVGLAGGPVDEQFF.

This rearrangement joins TRBV12-3 or TRBV12-4 to TRBJ1-5, with TRBD1 as a possible D gene (5 bases). CDR3 length: 13 residues. The V end lost 3 bases, the J end lost 7 bases, and 10 bases lay between the germline ends. This chain's CDR3 is CASSFQGGQPQHF. The CDR3 DNA is TGTGCCAGCAGTTTCCAGGGCGGGCAGCCCCAGCATTTT.

This chain connects TRBV12-3 or TRBV12-4 to TRBJ2-1; a possible D gene is TRBD2 (5 bases). The CDR3 covers 14 residues. V was cut by 0 bases and J by 8 bases, with 11 bases left in between. The CDR3 sequence: CASSLASGNHEQFF. CDR3 coding DNA: TGTGCCAGCAGTTTAGCGTCCGGGAACCATGAGCAGTTCTTC.

The chain combines TRBV5-1 with TRBJ2-5; D is ambiguous. Trimming shortened V by 7 bases and J by 2 bases, and 15 bases separated the two germline ends. From germline, CDR1 is SGHRS and CDR2 YFSETQ. The CDR3 is 14 amino acids. The CDR3, as DNA: TGCGCCAGCGGGATGGGGTCCAATCAAGAGACCCAGTACTTC. Protein sequence: CASGMGSNQETQYF.

The V and J genes are TRBV7-3 and TRBJ2-5; D gene ambiguous. CDR1 is SGHTA, CDR2 FQGTGA, per germline. V lost 5 bases to trimming and J lost 0 bases, with 13 bases between them. This CDR3 spans 15 amino acids. The CDR3 DNA sequence: TGTGCCAGCAGCCGCACGGCCGAGTACCAAGAGACCCAGTACTTC. This codes for CASSRTAEYQETQYF.

The rearrangement links TRBV2 to TRBJ1-2; D is perhaps TRBD1 (6 bases). The CDR3 runs to 16 residues. The V gene's germline CDR1 is SNHLY and CDR2 FYNNEI. V dropped 1 base and J dropped 5 bases, with 17 bases sitting between them. CDR3 region: CASSEDRAVMGYGYTF. The CDR3 DNA sequence: TGTGCCAGCAGTGAAGACAGGGCCGTGATGGGGTATGGCTACACCTTC.

This chain uses TRBV27 with TRBJ2-1, with TRBD2 identical over 10 bases. Germline V lookup: CDR1 MNHEY, CDR2 SMNVEV (reference sequence). V gave up 4 bases and J gave up 6 bases; unmatched junction bases: 0. CDR3 length: 13 amino acids. CDR3 protein: CASSWTSGNEQFF. CDR3 bases: TGTGCCAGCAGTTGGACTAGCGGCAATGAGCAGTTCTTC.

The rearrangement uses TRBV24-1 and TRBJ2-1; D might be TRBD1 (7 bases). The germline V and J ends were trimmed by 7 bases and 0 bases, with 21 bases remaining between them. In germline, CDR1 is KGHDR, CDR2 SFDVKD. The length of the CDR3 is 18 residues. CDR3 residues: CATRRPGGGGRSYNEQFF. The CDR3 DNA sequence: TGTGCCACCAGGAGACCAGGGGGAGGCGGACGCTCCTACAATGAGCAGTTCTTC.

This chain connects TRBV11-2 to TRBJ2-2; D is ambiguous. V lost 0 bases to trimming and J lost 4 bases, with 12 bases between them. Germline V gene lookup returns CDR1 SGHAT and CDR2 FQNNGV. This CDR3 contains 16 residues. As DNA, the CDR3 is TGTGCCAGCAGCTTAGACCGTGGCTTCACCACCGGGGAGCTGTTTTTT. This sequence encodes CASSLDRGFTTGELFF.

This clonotype appeared once. The rearrangement links TRBV24-1 to TRBJ2-5, with 7 bases fitting TRBD1. Germline loops: CDR1 KGHDR, CDR2 SFDVKD. The CDR3 is 15 residues long. J gave up 5 bases and V 3 bases, and 8 bases lay outside the gene matches. Here the CDR3 DNA reads TGTGCCACCAGTGATCCGACAGGGCTGGAGGAGACCCAGTACTTC. Translated: CATSDPTGLEETQYF.

The chain joins TRBV18 to TRBJ1-2, with unresolved D. V lost 0 bases to trimming and J lost 4 bases, with 9 bases between them. The germline gives CDR1 KGHSH, CDR2 LQKENI. This CDR3 spans 14 amino acids. In nucleotides, the CDR3 is TGTGCCAGCTCACCACCGCGATCTTCCTATGGCTACACCTTC. This codes for CASSPPRSSYGYTF.

The chain uses TRBV5-1 and TRBJ2-7, with D possibly being TRBD2 (6 bases). Deletions cut 1 base from V and 0 bases from J, with 11 bases between. Germline V lookup: CDR1 SGHRS, CDR2 YFSETQ. This CDR3 region has 15 residues. In DNA form, the CDR3 reads TGCGCCAGCAGCTTGCACGCGGGATCCTCCTACGAGCAGTACTTC. This translates into CASSLHAGSSYEQYF.

The genes are TRBV3-1 and TRBJ2-3; D might be TRBD2 (5 bases). With 4 bases removed from V and 1 base from J, the gap between germline ends came to 15 bases. This CDR3 contains 16 residues. Germline V gives CDR1 LGHDT, CDR2 YNNKEL (reference sequence). The CDR3 loop is CASSRSIARGTDTQYF. The DNA for the CDR3 is TGTGCCAGCAGCCGTTCCATCGCGCGGGGCACAGATACGCAGTATTTT.

This rearrangement joins TRBV3-1 to TRBJ1-5; D is undetermined. V was pared by 2 bases and J by 2 bases, with 7 bases between. The CDR3 length is 14 residues. The germline gives CDR1 LGHDT, CDR2 YNNKEL (reference sequence). The CDR3 region is CASSQMAGNQPQHF. The CDR3 DNA sequence: TGTGCCAGCAGCCAAATGGCGGGCAATCAGCCCCAGCATTTT.

The chain couples TRBV6-5 to TRBJ1-6; D is unclear. The CDR3 is made up of 14 amino acids. The germline V and J ends were trimmed by 6 bases and 10 bases, with 16 bases remaining between them. Germline V gene lookup returns CDR1 MNHEY and CDR2 SVGAGI. The CDR3 DNA sequence: TGTGCCAGCAGGGCGCGGACCTTGGGGTCACCCCTCCACTTT. Protein: CASRARTLGSPLHF.

The CDR3 region is CATSDSFGRDHYNVLTF. The DNA of the CDR3 is TGTGCCACCAGTGATTCTTTCGGTAGGGACCACTACAACGTCCTGACTTTC. This chain joins TRBV24-1 and TRBJ2-6, with D perhaps given as TRBD1 or TRBD2 (5 bases each). The germline V gene has CDR1 KGHDR and CDR2 SFDVKD. CDR3 length: 17 amino acids. V lost 2 bases to trimming and J lost 9 bases, with 19 bases between them.

This clonotype was observed a single time. In DNA form, the CDR3 reads TGTGCCAGTAGTATAGGTCGGGGGGTACGAACTGAAGCTTTCTTT. Its translation: CASSIGRGVRTEAFF. The V gene is TRBV19, the J gene TRBJ1-1, with D possibly being TRBD1 (5 bases). Germline loops: CDR1 LNHDA, CDR2 SQIVND (reference sequence). V lost 1 base and J lost 5, with 14 bases in between. CDR3 length equals 15 residues.